The 17 T cell receptor beta chains reported below all come from one sample, sequenced in a study of Tregs in tolerant kidney transplant recipients. Produced via immunoSEQ multiplex PCR; TCRdb's table is partial and in-frame only. The sample lists approximately 99,000 clones, around 91% occurring once. The sample consisted of CD4+ T cells from blood, taken before the transplant. The receptors were gathered from a human donor who received a combined kidney and bone marrow transplant.

This sequence joins TRBV9 and TRBJ2-5, with D possibly TRBD1 on 7 matching bases. Looked up from germline, CDR1 is SGDLS and CDR2 is YYNGEE. This CDR3 contains 18 residues. The germline V and J ends were trimmed by 3 bases and 0 bases, with 21 bases remaining between them. The CDR3 DNA sequence: TGTGCCAGCAGCGCCCCTCGACAGGGAGGTGGTCACCAAGAGACCCAGTACTTC. It encodes CASSAPRQGGGHQETQYF. Drawing the rest from reference TRBV9 and TRBJ2-5, the complete variable domain is DSGVTQTPKHLITATGQRVTLRCSPRSGDLSVYWYQQSLDQGLQFLIQYYNGEERAKGNILERFSAQQFPDLHSELNLSSLELGDSALYFCASSAPRQGGGHQETQYFGPGTRLLVL.

This sequence joins TRBV15 and TRBJ1-3; D might be TRBD1 (6 bases). The V gene lost 5 bases and the J gene lost 0 bases, with 14 bases spanning the gap. Germline values: CDR1 LNHNV, CDR2 YYDKDF (reference sequence). This CDR3 spans 16 amino acids. The CDR3 region has the DNA TGTGCCACCAGCCCCAGACAGGAGAGCTCTGGAAACACCATATATTTT. Its protein is CATSPRQESSGNTIYF.

There are a few counts of this clone. J is TRBJ1-1 and V is TRBV7-2, with 8 bases that match TRBD1. V shed 3 bases and J 5 bases; nucleotides not matched to a gene: 5. The CDR3 consists of 14 residues. Germline V gene lookup returns CDR1 SGHTA and CDR2 FQGNSA. This CDR3 reads CASSFYRGETEAFF. CDR3 nucleotides: TGTGCCAGCAGCTTCTACAGGGGGGAGACTGAAGCTTTCTTT.

V usage is TRBV9 and J usage is TRBJ2-3, with TRBD2 identical over 8 bases. CDR1 SGDLS and CDR2 YYNGEE come from the germline V gene. V shed 0 bases, J shed 10 bases, and the junction held 4 bases outside the gene matches. The CDR3 totals 13 residues. The chain's CDR3 is CASSVADGGAQYF. The CDR3 bases are TGTGCCAGCAGCGTAGCTGACGGGGGGGCGCAGTATTTT.

The rearrangement uses TRBV5-6 and TRBJ2-2; TRBD2 might be the D (7 bases). The CDR3 spans 14 residues. V was clipped by 2 bases and J by 5 bases, with 10 bases between them. In germline, CDR1 is SGHDT, CDR2 YYEEEE. Here the CDR3 reads CASSFGGRTGELFF. CDR3 DNA sequence: TGTGCCAGCAGCTTCGGGGGGCGGACCGGGGAGCTGTTTTTT.

The V gene is TRBV5-4, the J gene TRBJ2-7, with TRBD2 identical over 10 bases. Trimming removed 4 bases from V and 4 bases from J; junction bases left unmatched: 5. CDR1 is SGHNT and CDR2 is YYREEE in the germline V gene (reference sequence). There are 14 residues in the CDR3. The DNA of the CDR3 is TGTGCCAGCAGCCGTGCTAGCGGGGGTTACGAGCAGTACTTC. Translation gives CASSRASGGYEQYF.

This sequence joins TRBV11-2 and TRBJ2-7; 9 bases are a match to TRBD2. Germline loops: CDR1 SGHAT, CDR2 FQNNGV. The CDR3 sequence is 15 residues long. V gave up 5 bases and J gave up 5 bases; unmatched junction bases: 10. The CDR3 reads CASSHAAGGGNEQYF. The CDR3 DNA follows: TGTGCCAGCAGCCACGCAGCGGGAGGTGGAAACGAGCAGTACTTC.

This clone came up a few times. In DNA, the CDR3 is TGCAGCGCTACAGACAGTTTCGGTGAAAAACTGTTTTTT. Translating it yields CSATDSFGEKLFF. V usage is TRBV29-1 and J usage is TRBJ1-4; D might be TRBD1 (5 bases). The CDR3 sequence is 13 residues long. Trimming stripped 7 bases from V and 7 bases from J, with 16 bases between. The germline V gene encodes CDR1 SQVTM and CDR2 ANQGSEA.

The genes are TRBV2 and TRBJ1-5, with D possibly TRBD1 on 6 matching bases. The CDR3 consists of 14 residues. From germline, CDR1 is SNHLY and CDR2 FYNNEI. Trimming took 3 bases from V and 7 from J, leaving 13 bases between them. Here the CDR3 DNA reads TGTGCCAGCAGTGACGCGGGGGCACGGCAGCCCCAGCATTTT. Its translation is CASSDAGARQPQHF.

The V and J genes are TRBV7-2 and TRBJ1-1; weak D call: TRBD1 (5 bases). V was clipped by 2 bases and J by 4 bases, with 11 bases between them. The CDR3 length is 14 residues. Germline loops: CDR1 SGHTA, CDR2 FQGNSA. The CDR3 sequence: CASSLSGRRTEAFF. The CDR3 DNA sequence: TGTGCCAGCAGCTTATCAGGGAGGCGCACTGAAGCTTTCTTT.

The chain combines TRBV19 with TRBJ1-2, with 10 bases matching TRBD1. Germline V gene data show CDR1 as LNHDA and CDR2 as SQIVND (reference sequence). The CDR3 length is 15 residues. The J segment lost 2 bases and the V segment lost 4 bases, leaving 4 bases of the junction unmatched. DNA for the CDR3: TGTGCCAGTAGTACTCCGGGACAGGGGAACTATGGCTACACCTTC. It translates to CASSTPGQGNYGYTF.

The chain carries TRBV28 and TRBJ2-3; 12 nucleotides align to TRBD1. The germline V gene has CDR1 MDHEN and CDR2 SYDVKM. The V segment lost 5 bases and the J segment 6 bases; nucleotides outside the gene matches: 3. The CDR3 has 14 residues. The CDR3 region has the DNA TGTGCCAGCAGTGGGACAGGGGGCATTGATACGCAGTATTTT. Its protein product is CASSGTGGIDTQYF.

The gene calls are TRBV7-2 and TRBJ1-2, with TRBD1 identical over 8 bases. CDR3 size: 14 residues. V shed 5 bases, J shed 3 bases, and the junction held 5 bases outside the gene matches. Germline CDR1 and CDR2: SGHTA and FQGNSA. CDR3 sequence: CASSPQGAYYGYTF. The CDR3 coding sequence is TGTGCCAGCAGCCCCCAGGGGGCATACTATGGCTACACCTTC.

This chain uses TRBV19 with TRBJ1-5; no clear D. The CDR3 sequence is 15 residues long. The V end lost 1 base, the J end lost 7 bases, and 14 bases lay between the germline ends. The germline V gene has CDR1 LNHDA and CDR2 SQIVND (reference sequence). The CDR3: CASSIVAGVGQPQHF. DNA for the CDR3: TGTGCCAGTAGTATAGTAGCCGGGGTGGGGCAGCCCCAGCATTTT.

The chain joins TRBV4-3 to TRBJ2-2, with TRBD2 identical over 14 bases. Germline V gives CDR1 LGHNA, CDR2 YSLEER. This CDR3 comprises 18 residues. The trim removed 1 base at V and 4 bases at J, leaving 5 bases unmatched. CDR3: CASSQAGLAGAFTGELFF. The CDR3 DNA follows: TGCGCCAGCAGCCAAGCGGGACTAGCGGGAGCATTCACCGGGGAGCTGTTTTTT.

In this sample, this clone turned up once. The V and J genes are TRBV23-1 and TRBJ2-7; 9 bases agree with TRBD1. TRBV23-1 is annotated as an ORF whose role is uncertain. The CDR3 totals 17 residues. Trimming removed 3 bases from V and 3 bases from J; junction bases left unmatched: 12. The DNA of the CDR3 is TGCGCCAGCAGTCATTCTAAGCCCCCGGGACAGGGCTACGAGCAGTACTTC. Protein product: CASSHSKPPGQGYEQYF.

CDR3 loop: CASSLLHGGGYTF. In DNA, the CDR3 is TGTGCCAGCAGCTTGTTGCACGGCGGTGGCTACACCTTC. The chain employs TRBV5-6 and TRBJ1-2; no firm D call. CDR3 size: 13 residues. CDR1 is SGHDT and CDR2 is YYEEEE in the germline V gene. The V gene lost 1 base and the J gene lost 7 bases, with 11 bases spanning the gap.